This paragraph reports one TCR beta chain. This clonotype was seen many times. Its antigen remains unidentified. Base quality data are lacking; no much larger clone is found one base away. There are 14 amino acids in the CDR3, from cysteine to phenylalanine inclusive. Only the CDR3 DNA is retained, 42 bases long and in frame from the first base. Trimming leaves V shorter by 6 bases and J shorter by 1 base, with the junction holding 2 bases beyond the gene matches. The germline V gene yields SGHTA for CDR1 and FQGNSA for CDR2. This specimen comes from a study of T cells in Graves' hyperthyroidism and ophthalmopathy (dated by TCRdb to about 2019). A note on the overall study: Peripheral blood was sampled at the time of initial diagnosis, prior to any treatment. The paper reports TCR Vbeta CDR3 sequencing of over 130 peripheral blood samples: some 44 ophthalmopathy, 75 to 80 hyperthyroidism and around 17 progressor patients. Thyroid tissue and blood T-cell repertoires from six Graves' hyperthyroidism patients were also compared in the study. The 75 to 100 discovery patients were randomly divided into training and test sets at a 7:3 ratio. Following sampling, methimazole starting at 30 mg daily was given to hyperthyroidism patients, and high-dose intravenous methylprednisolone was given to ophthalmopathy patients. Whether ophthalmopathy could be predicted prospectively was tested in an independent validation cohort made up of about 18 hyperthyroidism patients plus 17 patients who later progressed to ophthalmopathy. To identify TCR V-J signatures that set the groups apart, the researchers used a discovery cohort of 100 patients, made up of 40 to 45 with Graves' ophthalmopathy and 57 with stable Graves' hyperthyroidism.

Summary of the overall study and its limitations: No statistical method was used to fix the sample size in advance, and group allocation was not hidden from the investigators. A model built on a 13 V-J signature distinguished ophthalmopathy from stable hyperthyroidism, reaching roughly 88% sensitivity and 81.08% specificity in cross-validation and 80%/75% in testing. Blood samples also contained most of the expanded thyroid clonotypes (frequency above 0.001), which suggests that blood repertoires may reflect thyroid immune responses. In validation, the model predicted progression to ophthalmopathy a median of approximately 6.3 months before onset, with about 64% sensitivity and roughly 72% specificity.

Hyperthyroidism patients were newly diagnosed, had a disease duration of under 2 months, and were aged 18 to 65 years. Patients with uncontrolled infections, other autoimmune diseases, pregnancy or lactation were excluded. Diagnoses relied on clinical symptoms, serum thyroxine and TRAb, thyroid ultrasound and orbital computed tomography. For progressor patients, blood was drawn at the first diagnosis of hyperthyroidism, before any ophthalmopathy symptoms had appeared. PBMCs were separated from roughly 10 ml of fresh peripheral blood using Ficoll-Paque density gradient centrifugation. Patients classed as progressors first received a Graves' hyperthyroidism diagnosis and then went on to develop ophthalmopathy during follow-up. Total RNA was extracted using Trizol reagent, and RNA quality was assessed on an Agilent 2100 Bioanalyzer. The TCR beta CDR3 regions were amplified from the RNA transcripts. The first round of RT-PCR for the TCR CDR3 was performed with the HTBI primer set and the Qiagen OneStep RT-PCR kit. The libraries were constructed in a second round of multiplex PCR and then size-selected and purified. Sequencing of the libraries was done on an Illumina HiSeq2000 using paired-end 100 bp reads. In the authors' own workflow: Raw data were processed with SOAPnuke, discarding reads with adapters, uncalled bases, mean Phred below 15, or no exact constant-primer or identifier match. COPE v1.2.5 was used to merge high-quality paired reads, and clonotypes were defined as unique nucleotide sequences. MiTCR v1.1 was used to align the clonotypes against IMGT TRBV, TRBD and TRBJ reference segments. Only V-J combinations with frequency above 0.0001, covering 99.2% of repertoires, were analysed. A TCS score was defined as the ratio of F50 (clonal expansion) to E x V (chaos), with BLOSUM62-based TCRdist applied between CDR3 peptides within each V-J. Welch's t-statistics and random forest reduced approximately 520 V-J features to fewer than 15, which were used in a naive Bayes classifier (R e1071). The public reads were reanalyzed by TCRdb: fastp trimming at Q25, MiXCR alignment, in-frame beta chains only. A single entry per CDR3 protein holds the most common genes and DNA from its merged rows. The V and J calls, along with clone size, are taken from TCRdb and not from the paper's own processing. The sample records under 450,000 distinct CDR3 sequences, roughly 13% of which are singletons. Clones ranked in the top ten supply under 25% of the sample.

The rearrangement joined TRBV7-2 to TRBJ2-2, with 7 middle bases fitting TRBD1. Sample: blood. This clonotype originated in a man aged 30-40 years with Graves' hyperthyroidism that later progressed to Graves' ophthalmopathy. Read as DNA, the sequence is TGTGCCAGCAGTTGGGACAGGAACACCGGGGAGCTGTTTTTT. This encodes CASSWDRNTGELFF.